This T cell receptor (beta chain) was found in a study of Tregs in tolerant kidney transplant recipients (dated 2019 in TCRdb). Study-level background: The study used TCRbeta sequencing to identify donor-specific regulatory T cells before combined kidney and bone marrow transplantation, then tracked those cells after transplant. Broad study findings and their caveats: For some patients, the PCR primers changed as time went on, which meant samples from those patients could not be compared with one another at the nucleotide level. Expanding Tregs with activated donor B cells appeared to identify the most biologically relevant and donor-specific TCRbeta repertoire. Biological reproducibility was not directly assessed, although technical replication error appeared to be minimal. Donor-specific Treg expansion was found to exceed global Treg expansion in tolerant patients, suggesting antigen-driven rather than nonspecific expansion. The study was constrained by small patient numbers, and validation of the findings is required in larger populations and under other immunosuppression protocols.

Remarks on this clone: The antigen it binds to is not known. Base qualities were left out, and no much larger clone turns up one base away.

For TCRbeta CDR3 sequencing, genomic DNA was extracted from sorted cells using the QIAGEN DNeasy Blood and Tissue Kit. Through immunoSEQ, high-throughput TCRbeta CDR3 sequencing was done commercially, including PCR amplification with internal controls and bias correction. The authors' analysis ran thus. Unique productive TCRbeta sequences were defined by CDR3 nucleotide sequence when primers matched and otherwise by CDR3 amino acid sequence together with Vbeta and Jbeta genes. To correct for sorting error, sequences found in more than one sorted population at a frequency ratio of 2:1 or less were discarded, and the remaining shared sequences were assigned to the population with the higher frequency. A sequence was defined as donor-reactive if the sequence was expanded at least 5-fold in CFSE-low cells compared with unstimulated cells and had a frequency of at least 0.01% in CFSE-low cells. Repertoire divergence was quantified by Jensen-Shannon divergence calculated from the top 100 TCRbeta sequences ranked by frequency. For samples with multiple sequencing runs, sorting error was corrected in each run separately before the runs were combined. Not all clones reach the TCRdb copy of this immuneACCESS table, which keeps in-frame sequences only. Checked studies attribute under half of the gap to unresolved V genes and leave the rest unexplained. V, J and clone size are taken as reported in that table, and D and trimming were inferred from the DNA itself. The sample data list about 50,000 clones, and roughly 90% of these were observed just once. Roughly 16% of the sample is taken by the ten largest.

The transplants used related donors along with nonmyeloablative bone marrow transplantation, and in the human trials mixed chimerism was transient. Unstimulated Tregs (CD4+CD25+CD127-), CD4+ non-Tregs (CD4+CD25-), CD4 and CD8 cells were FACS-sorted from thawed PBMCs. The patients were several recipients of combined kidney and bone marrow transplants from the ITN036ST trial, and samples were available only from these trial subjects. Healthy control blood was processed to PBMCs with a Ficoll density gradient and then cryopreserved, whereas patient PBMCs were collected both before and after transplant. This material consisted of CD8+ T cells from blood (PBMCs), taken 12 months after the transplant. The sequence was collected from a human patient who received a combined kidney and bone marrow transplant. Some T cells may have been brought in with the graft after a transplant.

The sequenced DNA: TGTGCCAGCAGCCAAGGGGCTAAAACTAGCGGCAACACCGGGGAGCTGTTTTTT. It specifies CASSQGAKTSGNTGELFF. The sequence links TRBV4-2 to TRBJ2-2; TRBD2 aligns with 8 central bases. CDR1 LGHNA and CDR2 YNFKEQ were looked up in the germline V gene. Ends trimmed: V by 1 base, J by 2 bases; bases unmatched to a gene: 9. The CDR3 spans 18 residues, from the cysteine through the phenylalanine. The retained sequence is limited to the CDR3, 54 bases, with the frame set at the first base.